This T cell receptor (beta chain) was recovered during a study of metastatic and nonmetastatic thyroid tumors. Across the study: Repertoire data that came from the blood and tumor or nodule tissue of malignant and benign thyroid patients were compared.

MiXCR re-clonotyped the PCR reads for TCRdb. The sample lists some 60,000 clones, roughly 30% seen once, with about 15% in the top ten. Among the patients, none had received any treatment before thyroid surgery. Sequences were obtained from blood. This TCR was sampled from a female donor with papillary thyroid cancer or a benign thyroid nodule (not recorded which). Some clones in this sample may be carry-over from other donors' samples.

The CDR3, as DNA: TGCGCCAGCAGCTTGGGAACCTCAGAGGGACAGCCCCAGCATTTT. Amino acids: CASSLGTSEGQPQHF. This chain links TRBV5-1 with TRBJ1-5, with no clear D. Trimming took off 0 bases at V and 7 bases at J, with 14 bases between the two ends. This CDR3 comprises 15 residues. Germline V gene lookup returns CDR1 SGHRS and CDR2 YFSETQ.